Listed below are T cell receptor beta chains from one sample, sequenced in a study of regulatory T cells in long-lasting Graves disease. TCRdb processed the multiplex PCR reads anew with MiXCR; each CDR3 protein has one entry. Found here are 400,000 to 500,000 distinct CDR3 sequences, more than 12% of them singletons; the top ten hold approximately 16%. These same records also appear under a second study, on T cells in Graves' hyperthyroidism and ophthalmopathy.

The sample in question was peripheral blood mononuclear cells (PBMCs), obtained at new diagnosis, from a patient treated with antithyroid drugs. Receptors originate from a woman in her 30s with Graves disease. The CDR3 runs from the conserved cysteine through the conserved F or W. Each record gives: J gene, V gene, D gene, clone size, CDR3 DNA, CDR3 protein. D genes are given only for firm matches. Where a row states a size, it is once, few, many or the class of an expanded clone; other rows omit it.

J gene: TRBJ2-7
V gene: TRBV7-9
D gene: TRBD1
clone size: many
CDR3 DNA: TGTGCCAGCAGCTTAGCTGCCGGGACAGGGATCTCCTACGAGCAGTACTTC
CDR3 protein: CASSLAAGTGISYEQYF

J gene: TRBJ1-4
V gene: TRBV30
D gene: .
clone size: few
CDR3 DNA: TGTGCCTGGAGAATAACAGGATTTGGGGGTGAAAAACTGTTTTTT
CDR3 protein: CAWRITGFGGEKLFF

J gene: TRBJ2-5
V gene: TRBV24-1
D gene: .
clone size: few
CDR3 DNA: TGTGCCACCAGTGATCCCTCGGAACAAGAGACCCAGTACTTC
CDR3 protein: CATSDPSEQETQYF

J gene: TRBJ2-1
V gene: TRBV4-1
D gene: .
clone size: many
CDR3 DNA: TGCGCCAGCAGCCAAGGGCTAGCGTCCTACAATGAGCAGTTCTTC
CDR3 protein: CASSQGLASYNEQFF

J gene: TRBJ2-1
V gene: TRBV11-2
D gene: TRBD2
clone size: many
CDR3 DNA: TGTGCCAGCAGCTTAGATCGGAGCGGGAGGTACAATGAGCAGTTCTTC
CDR3 protein: CASSLDRSGRYNEQFF

J gene: TRBJ1-1
V gene: TRBV13
D gene: .
clone size: many
CDR3 DNA: TGTGCCAGCAGCACTGGACCCCGGGGCACTGAAGCTTTCTTT
CDR3 protein: CASSTGPRGTEAFF

J gene: TRBJ2-1
V gene: TRBV7-2
D gene: .
clone size: few
CDR3 DNA: TGTGCCAGCAGCTTAGTTCACTTTTACAATGAGCAGTTCTTC
CDR3 protein: CASSLVHFYNEQFF

J gene: TRBJ1-1
V gene: TRBV19
D gene: .
clone size: few
CDR3 DNA: TGTGCCAGTAGTATAGACAAGGGGGGGTGGACTGAAGCTTTCTTT
CDR3 protein: CASSIDKGGWTEAFF

J gene: TRBJ2-3
V gene: TRBV4-1
D gene: TRBD1
clone size: many
CDR3 DNA: TGCGCCAGCAGCCCTCAGGACAGGCTAACAGATACGCAGTATTTT
CDR3 protein: CASSPQDRLTDTQYF

J gene: TRBJ1-5
V gene: TRBV12-5
D gene: TRBD1
clone size: once
CDR3 DNA: TGTGCTAGTGGTTTGGGCACGGGACAGGGGAGCAATCAGCCCCAGCATTTT
CDR3 protein: CASGLGTGQGSNQPQHF

J gene: TRBJ1-1
V gene: TRBV3-1
D gene: TRBD1
clone size: many
CDR3 DNA: TGTGCCAGCAGCGGTGTGACAGGGGGCACTGAAGCTTTCTTT
CDR3 protein: CASSGVTGGTEAFF

J gene: TRBJ2-1
V gene: TRBV12-3/TRBV12-4
D gene: .
clone size: many
CDR3 DNA: TGTGCCACCTCCATAGGATACTCCTACAATGAGCAGTTCTTC
CDR3 protein: CATSIGYSYNEQFF

J gene: TRBJ1-1
V gene: TRBV10-1
D gene: .
clone size: many
CDR3 DNA: TGCGCCAGCAGTGATCCCGGGACACCGAACACTGAAGCTTTCTTT
CDR3 protein: CASSDPGTPNTEAFF

J gene: TRBJ2-1
V gene: TRBV12-3/TRBV12-4
D gene: .
clone size: many
CDR3 DNA: TGTGCCAGCAGTTTTGGGTCACCAGGGAACGGCATCGATGAGCAGTTCTTC
CDR3 protein: CASSFGSPGNGIDEQFF

J gene: TRBJ2-7
V gene: TRBV7-3
D gene: TRBD2
clone size: few
CDR3 DNA: TGTGCCAGCAGCACTAGCGGGCCGGGAGATGAGCAGTACTTC
CDR3 protein: CASSTSGPGDEQYF

J gene: TRBJ1-1
V gene: TRBV3-1
D gene: .
clone size: many
CDR3 DNA: TGTGCCAGCAGCCTAGAGGGGGGGCGCGAAGCTTTCTTT
CDR3 protein: CASSLEGGREAFF

J gene: TRBJ1-2
V gene: TRBV28
D gene: .
clone size: many
CDR3 DNA: TGTGCCAGCAGTTACCAGGGACACCGTAACTATGGCTACACCTTC
CDR3 protein: CASSYQGHRNYGYTF

J gene: TRBJ2-7
V gene: TRBV7-9
D gene: .
clone size: few
CDR3 DNA: TGTGCCAGCAGCTCACAAAGCAGTTTAGGCGAGCAGTACTTC
CDR3 protein: CASSSQSSLGEQYF

J gene: TRBJ2-2
V gene: TRBV30
D gene: .
clone size: many
CDR3 DNA: TGTGCCTGGAGTCCGGGACTTTACACCGGGGAGCTGTTTTTT
CDR3 protein: CAWSPGLYTGELFF

J gene: TRBJ2-7
V gene: TRBV6-1
D gene: .
clone size: few
CDR3 DNA: TGTGCCAGCAGTGAAGGTGGGCGGAGCGCCTACGAGCAGTACTTC
CDR3 protein: CASSEGGRSAYEQYF

J gene: TRBJ1-3
V gene: TRBV24-1
D gene: .
clone size: .
CDR3 DNA: TGTGCCACCAGTGATTTAGGCGGAAACACCATATATTTT
CDR3 protein: CATSDLGGNTIYF

J gene: TRBJ1-2
V gene: TRBV6-1
D gene: TRBD1
clone size: .
CDR3 DNA: TGTGCCAGCAGCTTTGGACAGGGCGGCTTCTACGGCTACACCTTC
CDR3 protein: CASSFGQGGFYGYTF

J gene: TRBJ2-2
V gene: TRBV29-1
D gene: TRBD1
clone size: .
CDR3 DNA: TGCAGCGTTCTATTTCAGGGGGCAAACACCGGGGAGCTGTTTTTT
CDR3 protein: CSVLFQGANTGELFF

J gene: TRBJ2-5
V gene: TRBV5-1
D gene: TRBD2
clone size: .
CDR3 DNA: TGCGCCAGCAGCTCCGGGACTAGTGGTCCCGAGACCCAGTACTTC
CDR3 protein: CASSSGTSGPETQYF

J gene: TRBJ1-5
V gene: TRBV7-9
D gene: .
clone size: .
CDR3 DNA: TGTGCCAGCAGCTTAGGTTCATATCAGCCCCAGCATTTT
CDR3 protein: CASSLGSYQPQHF

J gene: TRBJ2-2
V gene: TRBV12-3/TRBV12-4
D gene: .
clone size: many
CDR3 DNA: TGTGCCAGCAGCTCGGACTTAAACACCGGGGAGCTGTTTTTT
CDR3 protein: CASSSDLNTGELFF

J gene: TRBJ2-7
V gene: TRBV18
D gene: .
clone size: many
CDR3 DNA: TGTGCCAGCTCACCGATAACAGGGTCCTACGAGCAGTACTTC
CDR3 protein: CASSPITGSYEQYF

J gene: TRBJ2-3
V gene: TRBV14
D gene: .
clone size: .
CDR3 DNA: TGTGCCAGCAGCCAAGTACGGGCACGCACAGATACGCAGTATTTT
CDR3 protein: CASSQVRARTDTQYF

J gene: TRBJ2-7
V gene: TRBV5-1
D gene: TRBD2
clone size: few
CDR3 DNA: TGCGCCAGCAGCCCGGGACTAGCGGGAGCCCCAGGCTCCTACGAGCAGTACTTC
CDR3 protein: CASSPGLAGAPGSYEQYF

J gene: TRBJ1-3
V gene: TRBV10-3
D gene: .
clone size: few
CDR3 DNA: TGTGCCATCAGTGAGACCTCGTTAGGCTCTGGAAACACCATATATTTT
CDR3 protein: CAISETSLGSGNTIYF

J gene: TRBJ2-1
V gene: TRBV14
D gene: .
clone size: few
CDR3 DNA: TGTGCCAGCAGCCAAGATTCCAGGGCCCACAATGAGCAGTTCTTC
CDR3 protein: CASSQDSRAHNEQFF

J gene: TRBJ1-3
V gene: TRBV7-9
D gene: .
clone size: .
CDR3 DNA: TGTGCCAGCAGATATACCGGGAGCTCTGGAAACACCATATATTTT
CDR3 protein: CASRYTGSSGNTIYF

J gene: TRBJ2-3
V gene: TRBV13
D gene: .
clone size: many
CDR3 DNA: TGTGCCAGCAGCTCCGGAATAGATACGCAGTATTTT
CDR3 protein: CASSSGIDTQYF

J gene: TRBJ2-1
V gene: TRBV15
D gene: .
clone size: few
CDR3 DNA: TGTGCCACCAGCAGAGACCGAGGGCTTCCTAGGGAGCAGTTCTTC
CDR3 protein: CATSRDRGLPREQFF

J gene: TRBJ2-4
V gene: TRBV5-1
D gene: TRBD1
clone size: many
CDR3 DNA: TGCGCCAGCAGCCCGTCTACAGGGGGCGCGGGGAACATTCAGTACTTC
CDR3 protein: CASSPSTGGAGNIQYF

J gene: TRBJ2-7
V gene: TRBV7-9
D gene: .
clone size: many
CDR3 DNA: TGTGCCAGCAGCTTAGACGCATGGTCCTACGAGCAGTACTTC
CDR3 protein: CASSLDAWSYEQYF

J gene: TRBJ2-7
V gene: TRBV4-1
D gene: .
clone size: many
CDR3 DNA: TGCGCCAGCAGCCAAGTCGTGGGGCACGAGCAGTACTTC
CDR3 protein: CASSQVVGHEQYF

J gene: TRBJ1-2
V gene: TRBV7-2
D gene: .
clone size: many
CDR3 DNA: TGTGCCAGCAGCCCCCAGTACGGGGGCAGGGGCTATGGCTACACCTTC
CDR3 protein: CASSPQYGGRGYGYTF